What follows are 26 T cell receptor beta chains derived from one specimen sequenced in a study of cytomegalovirus exposure and HLA in healthy donors. 13 Jbeta primers and 60 Vbeta primers were used for the PCR. The protocol was immunoSEQ multiplex PCR, while the TCRdb copy is restricted to in-frame clones and leaves out a portion. This sample lists over 60,000 clones; its ten largest clones have around 7.2%. Sequences were obtained from PBMCs. The receptors here all came from a female donor in good health and CMV-seropositive.

The chain combines TRBV11-2 with TRBJ2-7, with D tentatively TRBD1 (6 bases). The CDR3 loop spans 16 amino acids. Germline CDR1 is SGHAT and CDR2 is FQNNGV. V gave up 0 bases and J gave up 6 bases, with 18 bases separating them. The CDR3 sequence: CASSLDPDRSVFEQYF. The DNA for the CDR3 is TGTGCCAGCAGCTTAGATCCCGACAGGTCCGTTTTCGAGCAGTACTTC.

The chain uses TRBV4-2 and TRBJ1-4; D gene ambiguous. Trimming left V 1 base short and J 13 bases short, with 7 bases between. The CDR3 has 11 residues. The germline V gene has CDR1 LGHNA and CDR2 YNFKEQ. DNA for the CDR3: TGTGCCAGCAGCCAAGGGTTCGGACTGTTTTTT. Amino acid sequence: CASSQGFGLFF.

V gene TRBV5-4 combines with J gene TRBJ2-5, with 10 bases that match TRBD2. V lost 4 bases, J lost 3 bases, and 6 bases stayed unmatched. The germline CDR1 and CDR2 sequences are SGHNT and YYREEE (reference sequence). CDR3 length: 15 amino acids. CDR3 residues: CASSRSGGAEETQYF. DNA for the CDR3: TGTGCCAGCAGCCGGAGCGGGGGGGCAGAAGAGACCCAGTACTTC.

V and J are TRBV4-1 and TRBJ2-1, with D perhaps matching TRBD1 (5 bases). The CDR3 has 16 residues. Trimming left V 3 bases short and J 5 bases short, with 17 bases between. Germline-derived CDR1 and CDR2 are MGHRA and YSYEKL. The CDR3 reads CASSHFQGPRDNEQFF. CDR3 nucleotides: TGCGCCAGCAGCCATTTTCAGGGCCCTCGGGACAATGAGCAGTTCTTC.

The chain carries TRBV7-9 and TRBJ1-2; TRBD1 matches 9 bases. Germline trimming cut 0 bases from V and 3 bases from J; bases unmatched to any gene: 8. Germline V gene data show CDR1 as SEHNR and CDR2 as FQNEAQ (reference sequence). This CDR3 has 17 amino acids. The CDR3 protein is CASSLAWGRDRDYGYTF. The CDR3 DNA is TGTGCCAGCAGCTTAGCTTGGGGCCGGGACAGGGACTATGGCTACACCTTC.

The V gene is TRBV10-3, the J gene TRBJ2-3; D is unclear. CDR1 is ENHRY and CDR2 is SYGVKD in the germline V gene. Between the trimmed V and J ends, which lost 6 bases and 0 bases, there was a span of 7 bases. The CDR3 spans 13 residues. Here the CDR3 DNA reads TGTGCCATCAGCCCTTCTAGCACAGATACGCAGTATTTT. It codes for CAISPSSTDTQYF.

A note on this clone: The same CDR3 is also encoded by other DNA sequences in this sample. The rearrangement joins TRBV7-8 to TRBJ2-3, with D maybe TRBD1 (5 bases). The CDR3 has 18 residues. Trimming took off 11 bases at V and 2 bases at J, with 29 bases between the two ends. CDR1 and CDR2 (germline): SGHVS, FQNEAQ. This CDR3 is CAPSFSETEPEDTDTQYF. The CDR3 coding sequence is TGTGCCCCAAGCTTCAGCGAGACAGAGCCTGAGGACACAGATACGCAGTATTTT. The full variable domain, its missing parts supplied by reference TRBV7-8 and TRBJ2-3, is GAGVSQSPRYKVAKRGQDVALRCDPISGHVSLFWYQQALGQGPEFLTYFQNEAQLDKSGLPSDRFFAERPEGSVSTLKIQRTQQEDSAVYLCAPSFSETEPEDTDTQYFGPGTRLTVL.

The chain joins TRBV6-4 to TRBJ1-2; 8 bases fit TRBD1. Trimming took 7 bases from V and 8 from J; bases not matched to a gene: 21. This CDR3 is 17 amino acids long. From germline, CDR1 is MRHNA and CDR2 SNTAGT. CDR3 loop: CASKAALRQGKREGYTF. CDR3 nucleotide sequence: TGTGCCAGCAAGGCCGCGCTGAGACAGGGGAAACGAGAGGGCTACACCTTC.

The J gene is TRBJ1-3, the V gene TRBV4-2; 7 nucleotides agree with TRBD1. Germline CDR1 and CDR2: LGHNA and YNFKEQ. This CDR3 is 16 amino acids long. After removal of 2 bases from V and 3 bases from J, the junction contained 7 bases not matched to a gene. The CDR3 here is CASSQTPDRDGNTIYF. Here the CDR3 DNA reads TGTGCCAGCAGCCAAACCCCCGACAGGGATGGAAACACCATATATTTT.

The genes are TRBV2 and TRBJ2-5; 7 positions match TRBD2. Germline V gene lookup returns CDR1 SNHLY and CDR2 FYNNEI. V shed 8 bases, J shed 5 bases, and the junction held 5 bases outside the gene matches. The CDR3 totals 12 residues. The CDR3 bases are TGTGCCAGCGGGGGGGGAGAGGAGACCCAGTACTTC. Amino acids: CASGGGEETQYF. Drawing the rest from reference TRBV2 and TRBJ2-5, the complete variable domain is EPEVTQTPSHQVTQMGQEVILRCVPISNHLYFYWYRQILGQKVEFLVSFYNNEISEKSEIFDDQFSVERPDGSNFTLKIRSTKLEDSAMYFCASGGGEETQYFGPGTRLLVL.

The V call is TRBV30, the J call TRBJ1-2; D may be TRBD1 (5 bases). The length of the CDR3 is 12 residues. Germline loops: CDR1 GTSNPN, CDR2 SVGIG (reference sequence). Trimming shortened V by 8 bases and J by 4 bases, and 14 bases separated the two germline ends. The CDR3 bases are TGTGCCGGGATTCAAAGGGGCTATGGCTACACCTTC. This codes for CAGIQRGYGYTF. Drawing the rest from reference TRBV30 and TRBJ1-2, the complete variable domain is SQTIHQWPATLVQPVGSPLSLECTVEGTSNPNLYWYRQAAGRGLQLLFYSVGIGQISSEVPQNLSASRPQDRQFILSSKKLLLSDSGFYLCAGIQRGYGYTFGSGTRLTVV.

V is TRBV4-1 and J is TRBJ2-1, with 12 bases that match TRBD2. Germline V gene lookup returns CDR1 MGHRA and CDR2 YSYEKL. The CDR3 has 17 residues. V lost 2 bases to trimming and J lost 4 bases; unmatched junction nucleotides: 6. DNA of the CDR3: TGCGCCAGCAGCCAACCCCTAGCGGGAGGGATTTACAATGAGCAGTTCTTC. This gives the protein CASSQPLAGGIYNEQFF.

The chain joins TRBV29-1 to TRBJ2-1, with D perhaps TRBD2 (5 bases). Germline V CDR1 and CDR2: SQVTM, ANQGSEA. This CDR3 is 16 amino acids long. The germline V and J ends were trimmed by 4 bases and 0 bases, with 16 bases remaining between them. This CDR3 is CSVVIAPESSYNEQFF. In DNA, the CDR3 is TGCAGCGTTGTTATAGCGCCTGAAAGCTCCTACAATGAGCAGTTCTTC.

This sequence joins TRBV18 and TRBJ2-7; D unclear. V was trimmed by 6 bases and J by 2 bases, leaving 11 bases between them. Germline CDR1 is KGHSH and CDR2 is LQKENI. The CDR3 covers 13 residues. The CDR3 coding sequence is TGTGCCAGCTCCAACACTGGGCCCTACGAGCAGTACTTC. It translates to CASSNTGPYEQYF.

The chain carries TRBV6-5 and TRBJ1-1, with D tentatively TRBD1 (5 bases). CDR1 MNHEY and CDR2 SVGAGI come from the germline V gene. This CDR3 comprises 14 residues. Trimming took off 2 bases at V and 3 bases at J, with 10 bases between the two ends. CDR3 DNA: TGTGCCAGCAGTTACGATCAGGGTTACACTGAAGCTTTCTTT. This gives the protein CASSYDQGYTEAFF.

The chain couples TRBV28 to TRBJ2-3, with 8 bases aligning to TRBD2. V was pared by 4 bases and J by 5 bases, with 8 bases of the junction left unmatched. CDR1 is MDHEN and CDR2 is SYDVKM in the germline V gene. The CDR3 extends over 15 amino acids. The CDR3 coding sequence is TGTGCCAGCAGTTCTCGGGAGGGTTCAAGAGATACGCAGTATTTT. Its translation is CASSSREGSRDTQYF.

This CDR3 reads CASSLGPGREKLFF. In DNA, the CDR3 is TGTGCCAGCAGCCTAGGACCGGGTCGGGAAAAACTGTTTTTT. The J gene is TRBJ1-4, the V gene TRBV7-9; D gene unclear. Germline assignment: CDR1 SEHNR and CDR2 FQNEAQ (reference sequence). Trimming took off 5 bases at V and 8 bases at J, with 15 bases between the two ends. The CDR3 has 14 amino acids.

The chain recombines TRBV9 with TRBJ2-3; TRBD2 aligns across 9 bases. Germline V lookup: CDR1 SGDLS, CDR2 YYNGEE. V was pared by 0 bases and J by 3 bases, with 8 bases of the junction left unmatched. This CDR3 contains 17 residues. The CDR3 DNA is TGTGCCAGCAGCGTAGGGTCGCGGGGGGGCCCTACAGATACGCAGTATTTT. It is translated as CASSVGSRGGPTDTQYF.

The chain uses TRBV11-1 and TRBJ2-7; the match to TRBD1 covers 7 bases. V trimming: 5 bases; J trimming: 1 base; junction bases outside the gene matches: 5. The CDR3 extends over 14 amino acids. Germline CDR1 is SGHAT and CDR2 is FQDESV (reference sequence). CDR3 coding DNA: TGTGCCAGCAGCCCAAGGACAGGTTCCTACGAGCAGTACTTC. Residues: CASSPRTGSYEQYF.

The chain combines TRBV2 with TRBJ1-4; D call uncertain. This CDR3 is 14 amino acids long. Trimming shortened V by 3 bases and J by 4 bases, and 9 bases separated the two germline ends. Germline V gene data show CDR1 as SNHLY and CDR2 as FYNNEI. In DNA, the CDR3 is TGTGCCAGCAGTGAGCTGACATTTAATGAAAAACTGTTTTTT. Translating it yields CASSELTFNEKLFF.

The chain is built from TRBV14 and TRBJ2-7; the D is unclear. Germline V gene sequence: CDR1 SGHDN, CDR2 FVKESK. Trimming stripped 4 bases from V and 7 bases from J, with 14 bases between. The CDR3 runs 13 residues. CDR3 residues: CASSPQVYGEQYF. The DNA of the CDR3 is TGTGCCAGCAGCCCTCAGGTCTATGGGGAGCAGTACTTC.

V and J are TRBV5-6 and TRBJ1-2; the D gene is possibly TRBD1 (6 bases). Deletions cut 1 base from V and 3 bases from J, with 10 bases between. The germline V gene has CDR1 SGHDT and CDR2 YYEEEE. This CDR3 is built from 14 residues. The CDR3 protein is CASSLLTGDYGYTF. For the CDR3, the DNA is TGTGCCAGCAGCTTGTTGACAGGAGACTATGGCTACACCTTC.

The rearrangement joins TRBV30 to TRBJ1-3; D might be TRBD1 (5 bases). Per the germline V gene, CDR1 is GTSNPN and CDR2 is SVGIG (reference sequence). V shed 0 bases and J shed 1 base, with 13 bases lying between them. This CDR3 spans 16 amino acids. The CDR3 loop is CAWSVGQGGSGNTIYF. In DNA, the CDR3 is TGTGCCTGGAGTGTAGGGCAGGGAGGATCTGGAAACACCATATATTTT.

The V and J genes are TRBV5-1 and TRBJ2-7; 10 bases are a match to TRBD1. The germline CDR1 and CDR2 sequences are SGHRS and YFSETQ. The junction had 6 bases not matched to a gene; V was cut back by 3 bases and J by 6 bases. The CDR3 is made up of 14 amino acids. The CDR3 nucleotides are TGCGCCAGCAGCTCCGACAGGGGGCCCAGCGAGCAGTACTTC. Protein sequence: CASSSDRGPSEQYF.

The chain uses TRBV19 and TRBJ1-5; the match to TRBD1 covers 7 bases. V trimming: 10 bases; J trimming: 1 base; junction bases outside the gene matches: 7. This CDR3 is 14 amino acids long. The germline CDR1 and CDR2 sequences are LNHDA and SQIVND (reference sequence). The CDR3 spells CATTRQGSNQPQHF. DNA of the CDR3: TGTGCCACGACACGACAGGGAAGCAATCAGCCCCAGCATTTT.

The CDR3 bases are TGCGCCAGCAGCCAGGGTAGCGGGGGGCTGAATGAGCAGTTCTTC. This gives the protein CASSQGSGGLNEQFF. The chain combines TRBV10-1 with TRBJ2-1, with 10 nucleotides matching TRBD2. CDR1 and CDR2 from the germline V gene are WNHNN and SYGVQD (reference sequence). The J segment lost 7 bases and the V segment lost 6 bases, leaving 9 bases of the junction unmatched. The CDR3 runs to 15 residues.